Shown below are 7 T cell receptor beta chains from a single sample sequenced in a study. Each CDR3 protein is one row after TCRdb ran MiXCR on the RT-PCR reads. The sample contains about 680,000 distinct CDR3 sequences, 13% to 15% of which appear only once. Sequences were obtained from memory CD4+ T cells from blood. These receptors all stem from a female donor in good health, serving as a healthy control.

This clonotype has at least ten counts. V usage is TRBV29-1 and J usage is TRBJ2-3; TRBD1 aligns across 9 bases. V was pared by 7 bases and J by 0 bases, with 8 bases of the junction left unmatched. CDR1 and CDR2 (germline): SQVTM, ANQGSEA. This CDR3 comprises 15 residues. The CDR3 sequence: CSAGTGTGSTDTQYF. In DNA form, the CDR3 reads TGCAGCGCTGGGACCGGGACAGGGAGCACAGATACGCAGTATTTT.

This clonotype was detected many times. CDR3 in DNA: TGCGCCAGCAGCTTGGTGGGACAGGGAAACATTCAGTACTTC. Its translation is CASSLVGQGNIQYF. The chain links TRBV5-1 to TRBJ2-4; 9 bases are a match to TRBD1. Unmatched junction bases numbered 1, after V lost 0 bases and J lost 6 bases. The germline CDR1 and CDR2 sequences are SGHRS and YFSETQ. This CDR3 has 14 amino acids.

This clonotype was recorded at least ten times. The gene calls are TRBV12-3 or TRBV12-4 and TRBJ1-3; weak D call: TRBD1 (5 bases). Trimming left V 7 bases short and J 11 bases short, with 18 bases between. The CDR3 is 13 residues long. CDR3 protein: CASTLSSGGAIYF. For the CDR3, the DNA is TGTGCCAGCACCCTAAGCTCGGGGGGTGCCATATATTTT.

At least ten counts were recorded for this clonotype. At one end the junction does not follow the germline gene, possibly because of a read error. J is TRBJ2-4 and V is TRBV12-3 or TRBV12-4, with 8 bases identical to TRBD1. The CDR3 has 13 residues. CDR3 DNA: TGTGCCAGCAGTTGGCAGACAGGGGCGGCAGTTATGTTC. Encoded protein: CASSWQTGAAVMF.

Of note for this clonotype: Compared with germline, one end of the junction differs, possibly owing to a read error. The V gene is TRBV6-2 or TRBV6-3, the J gene TRBJ1-1; D is perhaps TRBD1 (5 bases). The CDR3 is 16 residues long. Germline V gene lookup returns CDR1 MNHEY and CDR2 SVGEGT. In nucleotides, the CDR3 is TGTACCAGCAGTTGGTCGGGGCCGCGCGGGGGCACTGAAGCTTTCTTT. Amino acids: CTSSWSGPRGGTEAFF.

The chain joins TRBV3-1 to TRBJ1-2; TRBD1 aligns across 7 bases. The ends lost 4 bases at V and 8 bases at J; junction bases unmatched: 7. This CDR3 comprises 13 residues. Germline loops: CDR1 LGHDT, CDR2 YNNKEL (reference sequence). In DNA form, the CDR3 reads TGTGCCAGCAGCCTAAGGACAGGAAAAGGCTACACCTTC. This codes for CASSLRTGKGYTF.

The chain recombines TRBV11-1 with TRBJ2-7, with 9 bases that match TRBD1. Germline-derived CDR1 and CDR2 are SGHAT and FQDESV (reference sequence). V was clipped by 5 bases and J by 1 base; unmatched bases: 12. CDR3 length: 17 residues. The CDR3 sequence is CASSNGPRDRASYEQYF. CDR3 DNA: TGTGCCAGCAGCAACGGGCCCCGGGACAGGGCATCCTACGAGCAGTACTTC.